This T cell receptor beta chain comes out of a study of T cell responses to AZD1222 COVID-19 vaccine. This clone has a single count. Its antigen is still unknown. Points from the study as a whole: Scientists sampled the repertoires only once the peak T cell response had passed. CD4 TCRs linked to vaccination spanned spike, dominating at 160-218 and 743-854. Regions left unmutated in variants are reportedly the target of nearly half of spike-specific TCRs. The sample set comprised mostly white British donors with more females, and clonal diversity was possibly underestimated.

The CDR3 contains 14 residues. V dropped 3 bases and J dropped 0 bases, with 10 bases sitting between them. Germline-derived CDR1 and CDR2 are SGHNT and YYREEE (reference sequence). Method: immunoSEQ multiplex PCR; TCRdb's copy keeps in-frame clones and lacks some. The sample lists some 120,000 clones, more than 85% seen once, with around 2.8% in the top ten. The sequence derives from an adult in good health. The chain combines TRBV5-4 with TRBJ2-7; possibly TRBD1 for D (5 bases). This material consisted of peripheral blood, taken on day 0 of AZD1222 vaccination. CDR3 region: CASSYSTDSYEQYF. As DNA, the CDR3 is TGTGCCAGCAGCTACTCGACAGACTCCTACGAGCAGTACTTC.